Listed here are 3 T cell receptor beta chains from one sample, sequenced in a study of blood T cell repertoires in COVID-19. Profiled with immunoSEQ multiplex PCR; TCRdb holds only in-frame clones, not every one. The table shows 50,000 to 65,000 clones, with about nine tenths occurring only once. What was sequenced was peripheral blood. The receptors derive from a man in his fifties or sixties with active COVID-19.

This clone was observed a handful of times. V usage is TRBV5-1 and J usage is TRBJ2-1; 7 positions match TRBD2. Looked up from germline, CDR1 is SGHRS and CDR2 is YFSETQ. The CDR3 sequence is 15 residues long. Trimming cost V 0 bases and J 4 bases; bases outside gene matches: 4. In DNA form, the CDR3 reads TGCGCCAGCAGCTTGGTGGCTAGCGGTTACAATGAGCAGTTCTTC. It specifies CASSLVASGYNEQFF.

The J gene is TRBJ2-7, the V gene TRBV2; the D gene is possibly TRBD1 (6 bases). Germline values: CDR1 SNHLY, CDR2 FYNNEI. The CDR3 totals 13 residues. The V end lost 2 bases, the J end lost 7 bases, and 12 bases lay between the germline ends. The CDR3, as DNA: TGTGCCAGCAGTGAAAGGGGGATGACAGAGCAGTACTTC. Protein: CASSERGMTEQYF.

The CDR3 protein is CASSQDSRGYEQYF. In DNA form, the CDR3 reads TGCGCCAGCAGCCAAGATTCGCGGGGCTACGAGCAGTACTTC. The gene calls are TRBV4-1 and TRBJ2-7; a possible D gene is TRBD2 (6 bases). V was trimmed by 0 bases and J by 3 bases, leaving 9 bases between them. The germline V gene encodes CDR1 MGHRA and CDR2 YSYEKL. The CDR3 totals 14 residues.